The clone carrying this TCR beta chain was counted a few times. Its specificity is unknown. cDNA libraries for TCR beta contained unique molecular identifiers. TCRdb independently ran MiXCR on the PCR reads; one entry per CDR3 protein. The repertoire holds 650,000 to 900,000 distinct CDR3 sequences, with roughly 50% as singletons. The sample comes from a study of post-analysis software for immune sequencing data. Study-level results: Strong co-clustering by F measure linked samples that shared a preparation batch.

This sequence originates from a girl aged 5-17 years with multiple sclerosis. Material for sequencing was blood.

CDR3: CASRTETGGQYF. DNA of the CDR3: TGCGCCAGCAGAACAGAAACCGGGGGGCAGTACTTC. The chain employs TRBV5-1 and TRBJ2-7, with D possibly being TRBD2 (6 bases). This CDR3 is built from 12 residues. CDR1 SGHRS and CDR2 YFSETQ come from the germline V gene. Trimming stripped 5 bases from V and 9 bases from J, with 15 bases between.